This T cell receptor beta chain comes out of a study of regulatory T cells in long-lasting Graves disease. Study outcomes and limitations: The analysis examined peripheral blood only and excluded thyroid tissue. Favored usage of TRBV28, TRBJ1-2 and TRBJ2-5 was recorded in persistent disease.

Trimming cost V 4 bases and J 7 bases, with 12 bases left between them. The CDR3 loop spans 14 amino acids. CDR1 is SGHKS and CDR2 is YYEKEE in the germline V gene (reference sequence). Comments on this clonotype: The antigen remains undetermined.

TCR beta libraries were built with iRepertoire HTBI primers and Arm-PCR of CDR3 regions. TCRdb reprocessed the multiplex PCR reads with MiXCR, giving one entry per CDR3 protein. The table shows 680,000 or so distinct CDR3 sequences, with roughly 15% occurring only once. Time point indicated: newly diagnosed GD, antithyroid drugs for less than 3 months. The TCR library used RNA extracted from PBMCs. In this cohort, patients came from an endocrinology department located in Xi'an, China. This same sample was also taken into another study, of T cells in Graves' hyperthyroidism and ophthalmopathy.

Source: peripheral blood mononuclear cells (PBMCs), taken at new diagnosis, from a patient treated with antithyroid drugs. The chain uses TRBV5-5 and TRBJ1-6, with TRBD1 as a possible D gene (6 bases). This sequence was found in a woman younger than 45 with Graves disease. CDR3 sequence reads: CASSATGINSPLHF. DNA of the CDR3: TGTGCCAGCAGCGCAACAGGGATAAATTCACCCCTCCACTTT.